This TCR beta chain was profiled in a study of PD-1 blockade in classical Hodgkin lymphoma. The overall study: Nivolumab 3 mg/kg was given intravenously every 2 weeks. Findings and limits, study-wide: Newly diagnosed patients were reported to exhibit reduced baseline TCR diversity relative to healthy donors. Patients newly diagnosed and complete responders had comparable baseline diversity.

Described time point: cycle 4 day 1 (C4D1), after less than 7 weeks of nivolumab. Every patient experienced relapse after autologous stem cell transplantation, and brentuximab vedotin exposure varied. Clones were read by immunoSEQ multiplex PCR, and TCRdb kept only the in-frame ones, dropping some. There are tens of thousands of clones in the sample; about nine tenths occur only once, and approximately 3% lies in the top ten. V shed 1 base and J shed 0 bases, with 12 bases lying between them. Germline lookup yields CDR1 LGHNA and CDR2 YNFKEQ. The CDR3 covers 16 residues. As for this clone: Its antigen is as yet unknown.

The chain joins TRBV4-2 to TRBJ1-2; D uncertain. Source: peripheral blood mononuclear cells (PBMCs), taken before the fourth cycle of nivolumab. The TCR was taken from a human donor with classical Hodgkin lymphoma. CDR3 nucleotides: TGTGCCAGCAGCCAAGTTGTTGACACGACTAACTATGGCTACACCTTC. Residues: CASSQVVDTTNYGYTF.